This entry describes one TCR beta chain. Its antigen is currently unknown. The sample is drawn from a study of cytomegalovirus exposure and HLA in healthy donors. Notes on the study in general: As was reported, the classifier diagnosed cytomegalovirus status with high specificity and sensitivity.

PCR amplification relied on 60 Vbeta primers (plus 13 Jbeta primers). TCRdb keeps only in-frame clones here, not all; method: immunoSEQ multiplex PCR. The sample lists about 150,000 clones; 65% to 85% were seen once. The source of this sequence is a woman in her thirties or forties in good health and CMV-seropositive. Input material: PBMCs.

CDR3 amino acids: CASSVGLASGTYEQYF. DNA for the CDR3: TGTGCCAGCAGCGTAGGTCTGGCTAGCGGGACCTACGAGCAGTACTTC. The chain is built from TRBV9 and TRBJ2-7; 9 bases map to TRBD2. Germline CDR1 is SGDLS and CDR2 is YYNGEE. Trimming at V came to 0 bases and at J to 2 bases, leaving 6 bases not matched to a gene. The CDR3 spans 16 residues.